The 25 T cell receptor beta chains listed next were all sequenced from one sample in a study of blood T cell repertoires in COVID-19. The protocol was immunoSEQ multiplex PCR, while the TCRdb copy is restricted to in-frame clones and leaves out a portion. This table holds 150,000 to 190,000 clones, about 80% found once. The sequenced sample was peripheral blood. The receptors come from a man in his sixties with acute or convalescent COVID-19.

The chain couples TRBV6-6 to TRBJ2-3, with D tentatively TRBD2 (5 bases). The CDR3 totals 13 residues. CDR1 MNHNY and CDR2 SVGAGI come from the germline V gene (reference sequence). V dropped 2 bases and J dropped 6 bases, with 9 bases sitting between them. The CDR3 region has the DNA TGTGCCAGCAGTTACCCAGGACTCGATACGCAGTATTTT. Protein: CASSYPGLDTQYF.

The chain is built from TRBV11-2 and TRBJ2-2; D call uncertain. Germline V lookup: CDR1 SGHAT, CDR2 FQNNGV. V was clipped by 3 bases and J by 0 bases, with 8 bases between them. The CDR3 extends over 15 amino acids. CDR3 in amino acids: CASSFSSANTGELFF. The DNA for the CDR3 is TGTGCCAGCAGCTTTAGCAGCGCGAACACCGGGGAGCTGTTTTTT. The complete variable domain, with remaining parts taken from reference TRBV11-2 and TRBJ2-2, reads EAGVAQSPRYKIIEKRQSVAFWCNPISGHATLYWYQQILGQGPKLLIQFQNNGVVDDSQLPKDRFSAERLKGVDSTLKIQPAKLEDSAVYLCASSFSSANTGELFFGEGSRLTVL.

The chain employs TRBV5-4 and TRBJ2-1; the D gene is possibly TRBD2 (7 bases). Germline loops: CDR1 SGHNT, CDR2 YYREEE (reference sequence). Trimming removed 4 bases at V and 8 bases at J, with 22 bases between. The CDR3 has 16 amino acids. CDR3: CASSRGDKAAGDEQFF. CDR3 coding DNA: TGTGCCAGCAGCCGGGGGGACAAAGCTGCGGGGGATGAGCAGTTCTTC.

In nucleotides, the CDR3 is TGTGCCAGCAGTACGACAGTTTCCTATGGCTACACCTTC. Its protein product is CASSTTVSYGYTF. V is TRBV6-5 and J is TRBJ1-2, with D perhaps matching TRBD1 (5 bases). Germline V gene sequence: CDR1 MNHEY, CDR2 SVGAGI. V was clipped by 5 bases and J by 4 bases, with 11 bases between them. The CDR3 runs to 13 residues.

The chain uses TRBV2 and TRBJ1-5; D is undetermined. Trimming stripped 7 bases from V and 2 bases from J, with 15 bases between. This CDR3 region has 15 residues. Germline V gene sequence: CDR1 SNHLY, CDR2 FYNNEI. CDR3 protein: CASIQDTVGNQPQHF. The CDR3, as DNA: TGTGCCAGCATACAAGACACTGTAGGCAATCAGCCCCAGCATTTT. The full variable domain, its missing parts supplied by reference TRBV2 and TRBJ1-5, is EPEVTQTPSHQVTQMGQEVILRCVPISNHLYFYWYRQILGQKVEFLVSFYNNEISEKSEIFDDQFSVERPDGSNFTLKIRSTKLEDSAMYFCASIQDTVGNQPQHFGDGTRLSIL.

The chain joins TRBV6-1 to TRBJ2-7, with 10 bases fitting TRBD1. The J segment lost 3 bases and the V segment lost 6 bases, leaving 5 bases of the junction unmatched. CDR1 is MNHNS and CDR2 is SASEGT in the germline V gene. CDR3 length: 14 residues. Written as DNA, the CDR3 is TGTGCCAGCAGGGACAGGGGGTCATACTACGAGCAGTACTTC. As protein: CASRDRGSYYEQYF.

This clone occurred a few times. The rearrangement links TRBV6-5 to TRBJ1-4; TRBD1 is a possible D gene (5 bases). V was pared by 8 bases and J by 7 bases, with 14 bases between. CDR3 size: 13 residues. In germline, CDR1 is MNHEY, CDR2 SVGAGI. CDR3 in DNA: TGTGCCAGCTCTCGGGGGAGCGGTGAAAAACTGTTTTTT. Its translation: CASSRGSGEKLFF.

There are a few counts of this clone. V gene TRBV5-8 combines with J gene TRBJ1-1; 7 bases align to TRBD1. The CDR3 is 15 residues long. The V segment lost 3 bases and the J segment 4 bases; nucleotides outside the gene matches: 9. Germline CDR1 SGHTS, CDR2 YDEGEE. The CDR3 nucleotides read TGTGCCAGCAGCTCGGGCAGGGGGATCGTCACTGAAGCTTTCTTT. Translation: CASSSGRGIVTEAFF.

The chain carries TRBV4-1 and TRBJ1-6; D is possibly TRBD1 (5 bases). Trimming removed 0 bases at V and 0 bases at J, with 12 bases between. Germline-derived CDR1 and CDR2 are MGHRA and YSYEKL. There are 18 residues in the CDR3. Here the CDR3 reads CASSQDPREASYNSPLHF. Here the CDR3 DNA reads TGCGCCAGCAGCCAAGATCCCAGGGAGGCCTCCTATAATTCACCCCTCCACTTT.

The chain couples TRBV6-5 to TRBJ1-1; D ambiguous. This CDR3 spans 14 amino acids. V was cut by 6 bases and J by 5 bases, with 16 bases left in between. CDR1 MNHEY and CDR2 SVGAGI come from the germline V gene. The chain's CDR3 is CASRKLDRGTEAFF. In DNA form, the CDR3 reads TGTGCCAGCAGGAAATTGGACCGAGGGACTGAAGCTTTCTTT.

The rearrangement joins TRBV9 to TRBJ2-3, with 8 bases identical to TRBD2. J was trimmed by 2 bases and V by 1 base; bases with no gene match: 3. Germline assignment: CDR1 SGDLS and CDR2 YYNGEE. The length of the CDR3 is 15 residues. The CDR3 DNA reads TGTGCCAGCAGCGTATACGGGGGGGACACAGATACGCAGTATTTT. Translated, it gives CASSVYGGDTDTQYF.

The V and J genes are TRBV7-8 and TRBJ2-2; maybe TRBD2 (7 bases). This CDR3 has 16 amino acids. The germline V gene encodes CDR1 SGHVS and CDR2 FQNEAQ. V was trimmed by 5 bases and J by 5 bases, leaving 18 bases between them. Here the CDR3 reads CASSESPGGRTGELFF. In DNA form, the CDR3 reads TGTGCCAGCAGCGAAAGCCCGGGGGGCCGAACCGGGGAGCTGTTTTTT.

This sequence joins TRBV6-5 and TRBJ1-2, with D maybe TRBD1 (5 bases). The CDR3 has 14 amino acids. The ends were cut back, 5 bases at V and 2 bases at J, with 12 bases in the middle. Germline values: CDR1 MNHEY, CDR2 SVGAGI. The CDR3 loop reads CASSPSHRNYGYTF. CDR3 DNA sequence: TGTGCCAGCAGTCCGTCGCACAGGAACTATGGCTACACCTTC.

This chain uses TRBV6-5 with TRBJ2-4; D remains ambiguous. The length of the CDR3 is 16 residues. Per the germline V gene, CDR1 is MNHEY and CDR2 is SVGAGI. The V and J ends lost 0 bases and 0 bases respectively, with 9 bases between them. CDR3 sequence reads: CASSYSMPLAKNIQYF. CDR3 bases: TGTGCCAGCAGTTACTCGATGCCACTAGCCAAAAACATTCAGTACTTC.

The DNA of the CDR3 is TGTGCCAGCAACTCTAGAGGGACAGGGTTTTGGGATGAGCAGTTCTTC. Translating gives CASNSRGTGFWDEQFF. The J gene is TRBJ2-1, the V gene TRBV21-1; the D segment call TRBD1 is taken from the table without a DNA check. TRBV21-1 is tagged as a pseudogene. The CDR3 has 16 amino acids.

As DNA, the CDR3 is TGTGCCACGGCACCGGGAACAGATACGCAGTATTTT. Translation: CATAPGTDTQYF. The J gene is TRBJ2-3, the V gene TRBV19; possibly TRBD2 for D (5 bases). The CDR3 covers 12 residues. Germline loops: CDR1 LNHDA, CDR2 SQIVND (reference sequence). V lost 10 bases to trimming and J lost 3 bases, with 11 bases between them.

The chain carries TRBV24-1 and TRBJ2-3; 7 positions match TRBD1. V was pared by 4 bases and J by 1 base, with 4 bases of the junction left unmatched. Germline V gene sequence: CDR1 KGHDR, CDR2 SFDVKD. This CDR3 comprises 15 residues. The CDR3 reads CATSDQTGRTDTQYF. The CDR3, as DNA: TGTGCCACCAGTGACCAGACAGGGCGCACAGATACGCAGTATTTT.

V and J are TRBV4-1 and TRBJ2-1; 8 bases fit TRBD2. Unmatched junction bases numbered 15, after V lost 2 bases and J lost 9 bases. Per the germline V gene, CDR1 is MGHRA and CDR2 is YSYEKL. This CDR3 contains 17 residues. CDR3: CASSQLRTSLSQGEQFF. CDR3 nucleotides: TGCGCCAGCAGCCAACTTAGGACTAGCTTGAGCCAGGGTGAGCAGTTCTTC.

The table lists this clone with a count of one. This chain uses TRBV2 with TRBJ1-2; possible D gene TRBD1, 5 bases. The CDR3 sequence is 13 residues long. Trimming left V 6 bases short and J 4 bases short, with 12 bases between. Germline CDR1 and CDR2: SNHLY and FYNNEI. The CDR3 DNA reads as TGTGCCAGCAGGGCGATTACAGGCTATGGCTACACCTTC. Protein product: CASRAITGYGYTF.

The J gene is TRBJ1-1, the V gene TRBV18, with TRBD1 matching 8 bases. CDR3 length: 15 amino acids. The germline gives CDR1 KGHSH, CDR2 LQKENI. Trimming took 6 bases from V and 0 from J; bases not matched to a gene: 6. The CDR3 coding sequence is TGTGCCAGCTCCACAGGGGGAAACATGAACACTGAAGCTTTCTTT. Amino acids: CASSTGGNMNTEAFF.

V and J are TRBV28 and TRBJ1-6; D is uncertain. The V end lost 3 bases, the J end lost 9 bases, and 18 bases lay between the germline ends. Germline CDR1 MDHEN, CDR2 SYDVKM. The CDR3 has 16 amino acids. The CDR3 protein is CASSFPTAPLSSPLHF. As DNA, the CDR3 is TGTGCCAGCAGTTTCCCAACAGCCCCGCTGAGTTCACCCCTCCACTTT.

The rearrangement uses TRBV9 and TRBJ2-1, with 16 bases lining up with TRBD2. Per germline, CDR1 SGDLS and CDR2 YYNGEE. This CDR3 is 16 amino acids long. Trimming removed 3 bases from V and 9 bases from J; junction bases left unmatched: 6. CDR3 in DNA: TGTGCCAGCAGCGGAGGGACTAGCGGGGGGGCTGTTGAGCAGTTCTTC. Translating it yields CASSGGTSGGAVEQFF.

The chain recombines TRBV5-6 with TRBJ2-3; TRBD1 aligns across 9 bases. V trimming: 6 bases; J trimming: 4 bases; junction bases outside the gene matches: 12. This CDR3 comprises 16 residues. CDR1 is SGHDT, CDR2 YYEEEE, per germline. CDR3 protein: CASTSAGQGSADTQYF. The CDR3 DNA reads TGTGCCAGCACCTCCGCGGGACAGGGTTCGGCAGATACGCAGTATTTT.

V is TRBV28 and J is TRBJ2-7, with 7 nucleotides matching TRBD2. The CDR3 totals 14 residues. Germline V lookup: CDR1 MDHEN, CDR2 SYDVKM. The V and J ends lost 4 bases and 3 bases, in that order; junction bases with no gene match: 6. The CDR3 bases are TGTGCCAGCAGTTCCGGGACTATTTTCTACGAGCAGTACTTC. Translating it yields CASSSGTIFYEQYF. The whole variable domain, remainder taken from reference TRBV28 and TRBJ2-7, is DVKVTQSSRYLVKRTGEKVFLECVQDMDHENMFWYRQDPGLGLRLIYFSYDVKMKEKGDIPEGYSVSREKKERFSLILESASTNQTSMYLCASSSGTIFYEQYFGPGTRLTVT.

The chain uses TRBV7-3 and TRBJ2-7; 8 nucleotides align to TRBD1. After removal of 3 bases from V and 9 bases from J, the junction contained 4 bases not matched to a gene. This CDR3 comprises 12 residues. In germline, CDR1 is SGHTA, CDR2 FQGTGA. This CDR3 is CASSFDRGGQYF. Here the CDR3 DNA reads TGTGCCAGCAGCTTTGACAGGGGCGGGCAGTACTTC. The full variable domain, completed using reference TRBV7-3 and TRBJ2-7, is GAGVSQTPSNKVTEKGKYVELRCDPISGHTALYWYRQSLGQGPEFLIYFQGTGAADDSGLPNDRFFAVRPEGSVSTLKIQRTERGDSAVYLCASSFDRGGQYFGPGTRLTVT.